A single sample gave rise to the 20 T cell receptor beta chains below, sequenced in a study of T cell responses to AZD1222 COVID-19 vaccine. Sequenced by immunoSEQ multiplex PCR; TCRdb stores in-frame clones only, minus some. The sample shows around 150,000 clones, roughly 92% of them seen only once. The material sequenced was peripheral blood, taken on day 0 of AZD1222 vaccination. These receptor sequences come from an adult in good health.

This sequence joins TRBV6-5 and TRBJ1-2; TRBD1 matches at 10 bases. The CDR3 sequence is 15 residues long. Germline CDR1 MNHEY, CDR2 SVGAGI. Unmatched junction bases numbered 10, after V lost 5 bases and J lost 7 bases. This CDR3 is CASSTRDRGPLGYTF. CDR3 nucleotide sequence: TGTGCCAGCAGTACCCGGGACAGGGGTCCCCTTGGCTACACCTTC.

The J gene is TRBJ1-6, the V gene TRBV6-5; D gene ambiguous. Germline CDR1 MNHEY, CDR2 SVGAGI. The ends were cut back, 2 bases at V and 3 bases at J, with 8 bases in the middle. CDR3 length: 15 amino acids. CDR3 nucleotide sequence: TGTGCCAGCAGTTACGACCGAGACTATAATTCACCCCTCCACTTT. It codes for CASSYDRDYNSPLHF.

This sequence joins TRBV27 and TRBJ2-7, with D tentatively TRBD2 (6 bases). V lost 3 bases and J 6 bases, leaving 12 bases between the germline ends. This CDR3 is 13 amino acids long. CDR1 is MNHEY, CDR2 SMNVEV, per germline (reference sequence). This chain's CDR3 is CASSLGGWSEQYF. CDR3 DNA sequence: TGTGCCAGCAGTTTGGGGGGATGGTCCGAGCAGTACTTC.

J is TRBJ1-4 and V is TRBV28, with a weak D call TRBD1 (5 bases). Germline V gene lookup returns CDR1 MDHEN and CDR2 SYDVKM. The ends were cut back, 4 bases at V and 4 bases at J, with 13 bases in the middle. CDR3 length equals 15 residues. In DNA, the CDR3 is TGTGCCAGCAGTTCCGTGGGGACTTTTAATGAAAAACTGTTTTTT. Protein sequence: CASSSVGTFNEKLFF.

The V call is TRBV4-2, the J call TRBJ1-1; tentative D call: TRBD1 (5 bases). Germline CDR1 reads LGHNA; CDR2 reads YNFKEQ. The CDR3 contains 15 residues. Trimming shortened V by 0 bases and J by 6 bases, and 14 bases separated the two germline ends. CDR3 amino acids: CASSQDSGQSSEAFF. Here the CDR3 DNA reads TGTGCCAGCAGCCAAGATTCAGGGCAATCTTCTGAAGCTTTCTTT.

V gene TRBV6-1 combines with J gene TRBJ2-7; D could derive from TRBD1 or TRBD2 (6 bases each). CDR3 size: 13 residues. V was clipped by 3 bases and J by 2 bases, with 8 bases between them. Germline-derived CDR1 and CDR2 are MNHNS and SASEGT. The CDR3 protein is CASSDGGPYEQYF. The CDR3 DNA reads as TGTGCCAGCAGTGATGGGGGGCCCTACGAGCAGTACTTC.

The chain has TRBV5-1 and TRBJ2-3; no reliable D call. CDR1 is SGHRS and CDR2 is YFSETQ in the germline V gene. Trimming stripped 2 bases from V and 2 bases from J, with 9 bases between. The CDR3 runs 14 residues. DNA for the CDR3: TGCGCCAGCAGCTTAGGCGGAGCCACAGATACGCAGTATTTT. It encodes CASSLGGATDTQYF.

The chain carries TRBV5-5 and TRBJ2-3; no definite D call. The V gene lost 3 bases and the J gene lost 6 bases, with 11 bases spanning the gap. The CDR3 covers 13 residues. Germline CDR1 reads SGHKS; CDR2 reads YYEKEE (reference sequence). The DNA for the CDR3 is TGTGCCAGCAGCTCCCGAGGAGTTGATACGCAGTATTTT. Translated, it gives CASSSRGVDTQYF.

V usage is TRBV20-1 and J usage is TRBJ1-1; tentatively, D is TRBD1 (6 bases). CDR1 and CDR2 (germline): DFQATT, SNEGSKA (reference sequence). V lost 4 bases to trimming and J lost 9 bases, with 12 bases between them. The CDR3 loop spans 11 amino acids. The CDR3 DNA reads as TGCAGTGCTACAGAACAGGGTAAAGCTTTCTTT. Its translation: CSATEQGKAFF.

The chain carries TRBV7-9 and TRBJ1-6; a weak D match, TRBD1 (5 bases). V was cut by 8 bases and J by 7 bases, with 12 bases left in between. Per the germline V gene, CDR1 is SEHNR and CDR2 is FQNEAQ (reference sequence). The CDR3 loop spans 13 amino acids. The CDR3 sequence: CASEATENSPLHF. For the CDR3, the DNA is TGTGCCAGCGAGGCGACAGAAAATTCACCCCTCCACTTT.

The gene calls are TRBV21-1 and TRBJ2-7; the listed D gene, TRBD2, was not tested against the DNA. TRBV21-1 is reported as a pseudogene. The CDR3 is made up of 17 amino acids. CDR3 in amino acids: CASSKEEAVGSSYEQYF. The CDR3 DNA follows: TGTGCCAGCAGCAAAGAGGAGGCGGTGGGAAGCTCCTACGAGCAGTACTTC.

The rearrangement uses TRBV18 and TRBJ1-3; no clear D gene. The CDR3 consists of 18 residues. Looked up from germline, CDR1 is KGHSH and CDR2 is LQKENI. V lost 3 bases and J 0 bases, leaving 18 bases between the germline ends. The CDR3 reads CASSPMNPEVRSGNTIYF. CDR3 DNA: TGTGCCAGCTCACCCATGAACCCGGAAGTACGCTCTGGAAACACCATATATTTT.

The rearrangement links TRBV7-8 to TRBJ2-7, with 11 bases fitting TRBD2. Germline V gene sequence: CDR1 SGHVS, CDR2 FQNEAQ. The length of the CDR3 is 15 residues. Trimming at V came to 4 bases and at J to 2 bases, leaving 4 bases not matched to a gene. The CDR3 spells CASSSGLAEAYEQYF. As DNA, the CDR3 is TGTGCCAGCAGCTCGGGACTAGCGGAGGCCTACGAGCAGTACTTC.

The CDR3 reads CASKVRQNQPQHF. As DNA, the CDR3 is TGTGCCAGTAAGGTTCGCCAGAATCAGCCCCAGCATTTT. V usage is TRBV19 and J usage is TRBJ1-5, with D unresolved. The ends were cut back, 7 bases at V and 4 bases at J, with 11 bases in the middle. Per germline, CDR1 LNHDA and CDR2 SQIVND (reference sequence). The CDR3 has 13 residues.

This clone was observed once. This chain uses TRBV3-1 (or the pseudogene TRBV3-2) with TRBJ1-2, with no clear D. The CDR3 has 13 residues. Trimming took 3 bases from V and 7 from J, leaving 12 bases between them. Germline V gene lookup returns CDR1 LGHDT and CDR2 YNNKEL (reference sequence). CDR3 in DNA: TGTGCCAGCAGCCAGTCGGACTCCGCTGGCTACACCTTC. This sequence encodes CASSQSDSAGYTF.

The rearrangement joins TRBV9 to TRBJ2-7; the match to TRBD1 covers 8 bases. V was clipped by 0 bases and J by 5 bases; unmatched bases: 7. The CDR3 covers 15 residues. Germline CDR1 is SGDLS and CDR2 is YYNGEE. Here the CDR3 reads CASSVEWTGIHEQYF. In nucleotides, the CDR3 is TGTGCCAGCAGCGTAGAGTGGACAGGGATACACGAGCAGTACTTC.

The chain couples TRBV9 to TRBJ1-1; the match to TRBD1 covers 7 bases. V was clipped by 0 bases and J by 7 bases; unmatched bases: 6. The CDR3 is 14 amino acids. Germline V gene data show CDR1 as SGDLS and CDR2 as YYNGEE. CDR3 sequence (DNA): TGTGCCAGCAGCGTAGCGACAGGGAGCTATGAAGCTTTCTTT. Translating it yields CASSVATGSYEAFF. The complete variable domain, with remaining parts taken from reference TRBV9 and TRBJ1-1, reads DSGVTQTPKHLITATGQRVTLRCSPRSGDLSVYWYQQSLDQGLQFLIQYYNGEERAKGNILERFSAQQFPDLHSELNLSSLELGDSALYFCASSVATGSYEAFFGQGTRLTVV.

This clone was counted only a few times. The chain employs TRBV18 and TRBJ1-5; TRBD1 agrees at 9 bases. The trim removed 5 bases at V and 3 bases at J, leaving 8 bases unmatched. Looked up from germline, CDR1 is KGHSH and CDR2 is LQKENI. This CDR3 spans 16 amino acids. The CDR3 DNA is TGTGCCAGCTCATCCCGGGACAGGGCGCCCAATCAGCCCCAGCATTTT. Protein sequence: CASSSRDRAPNQPQHF.

V and J are TRBV7-8 and TRBJ2-2; tentatively, D is TRBD1 (7 bases). The V end lost 7 bases, the J end lost 6 bases, and 21 bases lay between the germline ends. Per the germline V gene, CDR1 is SGHVS and CDR2 is FQNEAQ. This CDR3 is 16 amino acids long. The CDR3 sequence: CASNPQGGIGAGELFF. The CDR3 coding sequence is TGTGCCAGCAACCCCCAGGGGGGAATCGGGGCCGGGGAGCTGTTTTTT.

This sequence joins TRBV5-6 and TRBJ2-1; D is unresolved. The germline CDR1 and CDR2 sequences are SGHDT and YYEEEE. The CDR3 extends over 14 amino acids. Trimming removed 2 bases at V and 1 base at J, with 7 bases between. Here the CDR3 DNA reads TGTGCCAGCAGCTTCTTGAGTTCCTACAATGAGCAGTTCTTC. Protein sequence: CASSFLSSYNEQFF.